This T cell receptor (beta chain) stems from a study of blood T cell repertoires in COVID-19. Background on the study: Samples came from the United States, Italy and Spain, spanning acute and convalescent COVID-19. Sample material is recorded as cDNA or gDNA derived from T cells, B-cell-depleted T cells, or PBMCs.

This CDR3 has 11 amino acids. Germline V gives CDR1 LNHNV, CDR2 YYDKDF (reference sequence). Sequencing used immunoSEQ multiplex PCR; TCRdb keeps in-frame clones, though not all of them. The sample lists 100,000 to 150,000 clones, roughly 87% seen once, with 5% to 8% in the top ten. This clone was seen a handful of times. One junction end does not reproduce the germline sequence, and a read error may be involved. The specimen sequenced was peripheral blood. The rearrangement uses TRBV15 and TRBJ1-1, with unresolved D. The receptor was derived from a man older than 75 with active or convalescent COVID-19. In DNA form, the CDR3 reads TGTGCCACCAGCAGTGACACCGAAGCTTTCTTT. It is translated as CATSSDTEAFF.